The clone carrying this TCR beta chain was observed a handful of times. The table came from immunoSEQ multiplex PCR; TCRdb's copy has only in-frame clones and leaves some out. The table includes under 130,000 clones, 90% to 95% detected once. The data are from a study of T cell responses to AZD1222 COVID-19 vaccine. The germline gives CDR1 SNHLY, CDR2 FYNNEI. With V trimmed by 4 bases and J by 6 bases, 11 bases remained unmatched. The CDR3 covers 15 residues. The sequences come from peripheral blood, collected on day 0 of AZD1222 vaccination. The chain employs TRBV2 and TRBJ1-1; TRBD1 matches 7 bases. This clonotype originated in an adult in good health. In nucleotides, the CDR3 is TGTGCCAGCAGTGCCGGGACAGTTCTCCCGGCTGAAGCTTTCTTT. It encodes CASSAGTVLPAEAFF. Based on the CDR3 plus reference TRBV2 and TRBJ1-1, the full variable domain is EPEVTQTPSHQVTQMGQEVILRCVPISNHLYFYWYRQILGQKVEFLVSFYNNEISEKSEIFDDQFSVERPDGSNFTLKIRSTKLEDSAMYFCASSAGTVLPAEAFFGQGTRLTVV.